The rows below give T cell receptor beta chains drawn from one sample of a study of lymphopenia after photon versus proton radiotherapy. Profiling relied on immunoSEQ multiplex PCR, and the TCRdb table lists in-frame clones only, not all of them. The repertoire consists of some 170,000 clones, with more than 85% occurring once and the leading ten covering about 4.7%. Sequenced here: peripheral blood, sampled from a patient treated with photon-based radiotherapy. All receptors derive from a man aged 50 to 59 with gastric cancer. Each CDR3 is given with its conserved first and last residue. A D gene is named only where the DNA matches it firmly. Expanded clones get a size class; other rows say once, few or many, or leave the size out.

J: TRBJ2-7
V: TRBV5-5
D: TRBD2
size: NA
CDR3: CASSLGLALSYEQYF
DNA: TGTGCCAGCAGCCTAGGACTAGCGCTTTCCTACGAGCAGTACTTC

J: TRBJ1-4
V: TRBV28
D: NA
size: NA
CDR3: CASSPGPAGNEKLFF
DNA: TGTGCCAGCAGTCCAGGGCCCGCCGGTAATGAAAAACTGTTTTTT

J: TRBJ2-6
V: TRBV4-1
D: NA
size: NA
CDR3: CASSQLPGSGANVLTF
DNA: TGCGCCAGCAGCCAACTCCCGGGCTCTGGGGCCAACGTCCTGACTTTC

J: TRBJ2-7
V: TRBV7-2
D: NA
size: NA
CDR3: CASSPKGGATEQYF
DNA: TGTGCCAGCAGCCCAAAAGGGGGAGCGACCGAGCAGTACTTC

J: TRBJ2-7
V: TRBV11-2
D: NA
size: NA
CDR3: CASSSLRRLLSYEQYF
DNA: TGTGCCAGCAGCTCCCTCCGGCGTCTCCTCTCCTACGAGCAGTACTTC

J: TRBJ1-5
V: TRBV6-6
D: NA
size: NA
CDR3: CASRPGGSNQPQHF
DNA: TGTGCCAGCAGGCCCGGTGGGAGCAATCAGCCCCAGCATTTT

J: TRBJ1-3
V: TRBV5-1
D: NA
size: NA
CDR3: CASSLESGPTANTIYF
DNA: TGCGCCAGCAGCTTGGAATCGGGACCAACGGCAAACACCATATATTTT

J: TRBJ2-3
V: TRBV6-1
D: NA
size: NA
CDR3: CASSNLAYSTDTQYF
DNA: TGTGCCAGCAGTAATCTAGCGTATAGCACAGATACGCAGTATTTT

J: TRBJ2-7
V: TRBV7-9
D: NA
size: few
CDR3: CASSGKSGGRYEQYF
DNA: TGTGCCAGCAGCGGAAAGTCGGGGGGCCGCTACGAGCAGTACTTC

J: TRBJ1-5
V: TRBV30
D: NA
size: NA
CDR3: CAWSVSAPWARQPQHF
DNA: TGTGCCTGGAGTGTATCGGCACCCTGGGCACGGCAGCCCCAGCATTTT

J: TRBJ2-3
V: TRBV7-9
D: TRBD2
size: once
CDR3: CASSVGTSGRRDTQYF
DNA: TGTGCCAGCAGCGTCGGGACTAGCGGGAGGAGGGATACGCAGTATTTT

J: TRBJ1-1
V: TRBV7-8
D: NA
size: NA
CDR3: CASSLGSVNNWNTEAFF
DNA: TGTGCCAGCAGCTTAGGAAGTGTAAACAACTGGAACACTGAAGCTTTCTTT

J: TRBJ1-2
V: TRBV7-9
D: TRBD1
size: NA
CDR3: CASSLAAGGQGYTF
DNA: TGTGCCAGCAGCTTAGCAGCAGGGGGCCAGGGCTACACCTTC

J: TRBJ1-4
V: TRBV6-1
D: TRBD1
size: NA
CDR3: CASSGQGNEKLFF
DNA: TGTGCCAGCTCCGGACAGGGGAATGAAAAACTGTTTTTT

J: TRBJ2-5
V: TRBV18
D: NA
size: NA
CDR3: CASSPPSSRETQYF
DNA: TGTGCCAGCTCACCACCGAGCTCCCGGGAGACCCAGTACTTC

J: TRBJ1-5
V: TRBV7-6
D: TRBD1
size: NA
CDR3: CASSQGQGGSNQPQHF
DNA: TGTGCCAGCAGCCAGGGACAGGGAGGTAGCAATCAGCCCCAGCATTTT

J: TRBJ2-1
V: TRBV5-1
D: TRBD2
size: NA
CDR3: CASSLSAGAGHNEQFF
DNA: TGCGCCAGCAGCTTGTCGGCGGGAGCAGGCCACAATGAGCAGTTCTTC

J: TRBJ1-2
V: TRBV7-2
D: TRBD1
size: NA
CDR3: CASSLEGALNGYTF
DNA: TGTGCCAGCAGCTTAGAGGGGGCGCTCAATGGCTACACCTTC

J: TRBJ2-7
V: TRBV4-2
D: NA
size: NA
CDR3: CASSQAATADGAYEQYF
DNA: TGTGCCAGCAGCCAAGCTGCGACTGCCGATGGGGCCTACGAGCAGTACTTC

J: TRBJ1-1
V: TRBV7-9
D: TRBD1
size: NA
CDR3: CASSLGTGQAFF
DNA: TGTGCCAGCAGCTTGGGGACAGGTCAAGCTTTCTTT

J: TRBJ2-2
V: TRBV28
D: TRBD2
size: NA
CDR3: CASLAGNSGELFF
DNA: TGTGCCAGCCTAGCGGGTAACTCCGGGGAGCTGTTTTTT

J: TRBJ2-7
V: TRBV30
D: NA
size: NA
CDR3: CAWSNDYEQYF
DNA: TGTGCCTGGAGTAATGACTACGAGCAGTACTTC

J: TRBJ2-1
V: TRBV5-8
D: NA
size: few
CDR3: CASSRGGNGGHEQFF
DNA: TGTGCCAGCAGCCGAGGGGGAAACGGGGGGCATGAGCAGTTCTTC

J: TRBJ1-1
V: TRBV4-1
D: TRBD1
size: NA
CDR3: CASSQDKGQGRTEAFF
DNA: TGCGCCAGCAGCCAAGATAAGGGACAGGGCAGGACTGAAGCTTTCTTT

J: TRBJ1-5
V: TRBV27
D: NA
size: NA
CDR3: CASSLRYSNQPQHF
DNA: TGTGCCAGCAGCCTAAGATATAGCAATCAGCCCCAGCATTTT

J: TRBJ1-1
V: TRBV27
D: NA
size: NA
CDR3: CASSFGPNTEAFF
DNA: TGTGCCAGCAGTTTCGGGCCGAACACTGAAGCTTTCTTT

J: TRBJ2-2
V: TRBV7-3
D: TRBD2
size: NA
CDR3: CASSPTSGIGELFF
DNA: TGTGCCAGCAGCCCGACTAGCGGGATCGGGGAGCTGTTTTTT

J: TRBJ2-1
V: TRBV15
D: TRBD1
size: NA
CDR3: CATSTGGSLNEQFF
DNA: TGTGCCACCAGCACAGGGGGATCTCTCAATGAGCAGTTCTTC

J: TRBJ2-7
V: TRBV9
D: NA
size: NA
CDR3: CASSDTGTYEQYF
DNA: TGTGCCAGCAGCGATACAGGGACCTACGAGCAGTACTTC

J: TRBJ2-3
V: TRBV4-3
D: TRBD2
size: NA
CDR3: CASSRTSGSTDTQYF
DNA: TGCGCCAGCAGCCGGACTAGCGGGAGTACAGATACGCAGTATTTT

J: TRBJ2-3
V: TRBV11-2
D: NA
size: NA
CDR3: CASSPWRGRGDTQYF
DNA: TGTGCCAGCAGCCCATGGAGGGGGCGCGGAGATACGCAGTATTTT

J: TRBJ2-3
V: TRBV28
D: TRBD2
size: NA
CDR3: CASSSTSGFTDTQYF
DNA: TGTGCCAGCAGTTCGACTAGCGGGTTCACAGATACGCAGTATTTT

J: TRBJ1-2
V: TRBV2
D: NA
size: NA
CDR3: CASDGSLTDYGYTF
DNA: TGTGCCAGTGATGGAAGCCTGACTGACTATGGCTACACCTTC

J: TRBJ1-5
V: TRBV6-1
D: TRBD1
size: NA
CDR3: CASSEPQGAKVQPQHF
DNA: TGTGCCAGCAGTGAACCTCAGGGGGCGAAGGTTCAGCCCCAGCATTTT

J: TRBJ2-3
V: TRBV27
D: NA
size: NA
CDR3: CASSPRDYTDTQYF
DNA: TGTGCCAGCAGTCCGAGGGATTACACAGATACGCAGTATTTT

J: TRBJ1-2
V: TRBV19
D: TRBD1
size: NA
CDR3: CASSLPGTGTGYTF
DNA: TGTGCCAGTAGTCTGCCCGGGACAGGGACCGGCTACACCTTC

J: TRBJ2-7
V: TRBV11-2
D: TRBD1
size: NA
CDR3: CASSLEAGGSSYEQYF
DNA: TGTGCCAGCAGCTTAGAAGCAGGGGGCAGCTCCTACGAGCAGTACTTC

J: TRBJ2-1
V: TRBV10-1
D: TRBD1
size: NA
CDR3: CASRMDRYGTEQFF
DNA: TGCGCCAGCAGGATGGACAGGTACGGAACGGAGCAGTTCTTC

J: TRBJ1-2
V: TRBV28
D: TRBD1
size: NA
CDR3: CASSRQGKGYTF
DNA: TGTGCCAGCAGTAGACAGGGAAAGGGCTACACCTTC

J: TRBJ2-1
V: TRBV7-2
D: TRBD2
size: NA
CDR3: CASSSRGGLADYNEQFF
DNA: TGTGCCAGCAGCTCACGGGGGGGACTAGCGGATTACAATGAGCAGTTCTTC

J: TRBJ2-1
V: TRBV20-1
D: NA
size: NA
CDR3: CSVLSYNEQFF
DNA: TGCAGTGTCCTCTCCTACAATGAGCAGTTCTTC

J: TRBJ1-1
V: TRBV12-5
D: TRBD1
size: NA
CDR3: CASGPGQGVFTAPEPVDTEAFF
DNA: TGTGCTAGTGGGCCCGGACAGGGGGTTTTTACAGCCCCCGAACCCGTGGACACTGAAGCTTTCTTT

J: TRBJ1-2
V: TRBV5-4
D: TRBD1
size: few
CDR3: CASSPGQTYGYTF
DNA: TGTGCCAGCAGCCCGGGACAGACCTATGGCTACACCTTC

J: TRBJ2-2
V: TRBV6-5
D: NA
size: NA
CDR3: CASSSPGGNGELFF
DNA: TGTGCCAGCAGTTCCCCCGGGGGAAACGGGGAGCTGTTTTTT

J: TRBJ2-5
V: TRBV30
D: NA
size: NA
CDR3: CAWSDQETQYF
DNA: TGTGCCTGGAGCGACCAAGAGACCCAGTACTTC

J: TRBJ2-1
V: TRBV5-1
D: NA
size: NA
CDR3: CASTPEAGGNEQFF
DNA: TGCGCCAGCACCCCGGAAGCAGGGGGGAATGAGCAGTTCTTC

J: TRBJ1-3
V: TRBV19
D: NA
size: few
CDR3: CASTDRSSGNTIYF
DNA: TGTGCCAGTACCGACAGGAGCTCTGGAAACACCATATATTTT

J: TRBJ2-4
V: TRBV27
D: TRBD1
size: NA
CDR3: CASSSATGKNIQYF
DNA: TGTGCCAGCAGTTCAGCGACAGGGAAAAACATTCAGTACTTC

J: TRBJ1-2
V: TRBV5-6
D: NA
size: NA
CDR3: CASRGNSYGYTF
DNA: TGTGCCAGCAGAGGTAATAGCTATGGCTACACCTTC

J: TRBJ1-5
V: TRBV28
D: NA
size: once
CDR3: CASSLYGEQPQHF
DNA: TGTGCCAGCAGTTTATACGGGGAACAGCCCCAGCATTTT

J: TRBJ2-1
V: TRBV19
D: TRBD1
size: NA
CDR3: CASTIRDSSYNEQFF
DNA: TGTGCCAGTACTATCCGGGACAGCTCCTACAATGAGCAGTTCTTC

J: TRBJ1-5
V: TRBV30
D: NA
size: NA
CDR3: CAWSRAGQPQHF
DNA: TGTGCCTGGAGTAGAGCGGGCCAGCCCCAGCATTTT

J: TRBJ1-3
V: TRBV29-1
D: NA
size: NA
CDR3: CSVDTVSGNTIYF
DNA: TGCAGCGTCGACACCGTCTCTGGAAACACCATATATTTT

J: TRBJ1-4
V: TRBV19
D: TRBD1
size: NA
CDR3: CASSTHRDSNEKLFF
DNA: TGTGCCAGTAGTACACACCGGGACAGCAATGAAAAACTGTTTTTT

J: TRBJ1-2
V: TRBV6-5
D: TRBD1
size: NA
CDR3: CASRETGTGSGYTF
DNA: TGTGCCAGCAGGGAGACAGGGACGGGGTCTGGCTACACCTTC

J: TRBJ1-1
V: TRBV4-1
D: TRBD1
size: NA
CDR3: CASTRTGANTEAFF
DNA: TGCGCCAGCACCCGGACAGGGGCCAACACTGAAGCTTTCTTT

J: TRBJ2-1
V: TRBV25-1
D: NA
size: NA
CDR3: CASSEKLGQGNEQFF
DNA: TGTGCCAGCAGTGAGAAACTAGGGCAAGGGAATGAGCAGTTCTTC

J: TRBJ1-1
V: TRBV9
D: NA
size: NA
CDR3: CASSASGWEAFF
DNA: TGTGCCAGCAGCGCCTCAGGCTGGGAAGCTTTCTTT

J: TRBJ2-2
V: TRBV2
D: NA
size: NA
CDR3: CASSRHFYSNTGELFF
DNA: TGTGCCAGCAGTCGCCACTTCTACAGCAACACCGGGGAGCTGTTTTTT

J: TRBJ2-5
V: TRBV11-2
D: TRBD2
size: NA
CDR3: CASSSRTRETQYF
DNA: TGTGCCAGCAGCTCCCGGACTAGGGAGACCCAGTACTTC